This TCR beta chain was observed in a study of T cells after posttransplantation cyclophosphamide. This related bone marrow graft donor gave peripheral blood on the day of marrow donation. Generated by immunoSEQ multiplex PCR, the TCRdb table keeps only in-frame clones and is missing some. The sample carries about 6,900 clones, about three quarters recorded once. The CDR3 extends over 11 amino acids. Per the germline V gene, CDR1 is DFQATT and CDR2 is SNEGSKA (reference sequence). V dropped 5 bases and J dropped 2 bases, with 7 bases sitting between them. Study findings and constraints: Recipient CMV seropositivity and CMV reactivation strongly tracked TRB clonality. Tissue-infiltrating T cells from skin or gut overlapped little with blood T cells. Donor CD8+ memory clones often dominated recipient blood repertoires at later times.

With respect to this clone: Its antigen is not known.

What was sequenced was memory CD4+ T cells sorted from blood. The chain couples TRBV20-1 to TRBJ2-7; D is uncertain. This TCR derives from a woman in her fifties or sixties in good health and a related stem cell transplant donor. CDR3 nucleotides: TGCAGTGCTTCTCCTCCCTACGAGCAGTACTTC. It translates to CSASPPYEQYF.